Reported below is one TCR beta chain. The antigen is undetermined. The data were obtained in a study of regulatory T cells in long-lasting Graves disease. The authors built TCR beta libraries using iRepertoire HTBI primers and Arm-PCR of CDR3 regions. Using its own MiXCR run on the multiplex PCR reads, TCRdb lists one record per CDR3 protein. The sample yields about 470,000 distinct CDR3 sequences, roughly 21% seen once. Indicated time point: persistent/refractory GD, antithyroid drugs over 5 years with positive TRAb. RNA from PBMCs was the source of the TCR library. Approximately 9 milliliters of peripheral blood were taken and placed in EDTA tubes. The study, taken as a whole, reports: Patients with persistent disease showed a bias toward TRBV28, TRBJ1-2 and TRBJ2-5.

V gave up 3 bases and J gave up 4 bases, with 12 bases separating them. From germline, CDR1 is MNHGY and CDR2 SVAAGI. The CDR3 is made up of 15 amino acids. Sequencing was performed on peripheral blood mononuclear cells (PBMCs), taken when the disease was refractory, from a patient treated with antithyroid drugs. The sequence was obtained from a female donor with Graves disease. This chain joins TRBV6-9 and TRBJ2-2; D might be TRBD1 or TRBD2, each matching 5 bases. CDR3 coding DNA: TGTGCCAGCAGTTACCGGGGACGGACCACCGGGGAGCTGTTTTTT. Encoded protein: CASSYRGRTTGELFF.